These T cell receptor beta chains were read from a single sample in a study of follicular helper T cells after annual influenza vaccination. Profiling relied on immunoSEQ multiplex PCR, and the TCRdb table lists in-frame clones only, not all of them. The sample records fewer than 5,000 clones, about four fifths being singletons. This material consisted of CXCR5- memory CD4+ T cells sorted from blood, taken 7 days after influenza vaccination. The receptor source for this set is an adult who received the influenza vaccine. Both conserved end residues are part of each CDR3. The order of the fields is clone size, V gene, D gene, J gene, CDR3 protein, CDR3 DNA. A D gene is named only where the DNA matches it firmly. Only part of the rows carry a size: once, few, many, or a class if the clone is expanded.

>.|TRBV5-1|TRBD2|TRBJ2-1
CASSLLAGSAYNEQFF
TGCGCCAGCAGCTTGCTAGCGGGGTCTGCCTACAATGAGCAGTTCTTC
>.|TRBV4-1|.|TRBJ2-4
CASSSLAKNIQYF
TGCGCCAGCAGCAGTTTAGCCAAAAACATTCAGTACTTC
>.|TRBV7-2|.|TRBJ2-5
CASSPEGGLFRTQYF
TGTGCCAGCAGCCCCGAAGGCGGACTATTCAGGACCCAGTACTTC
>.|TRBV13|.|TRBJ2-1
CASSLEASGRGYNEQFF
TGTGCCAGCAGCTTAGAGGCTAGTGGTAGGGGTTACAATGAGCAGTTCTTC
>few|TRBV7-9|TRBD1|TRBJ2-7
CASSPGTGTYEQYF
TGTGCCAGCAGCCCCGGGACAGGCACCTACGAGCAGTACTTC
>few|TRBV9|.|TRBJ1-6
CASSGGGYDNSPLHF
TGTGCCAGCAGCGGCGGGGGGTACGATAATTCACCCCTCCACTTT
>.|TRBV28|.|TRBJ1-1
CASRGLGGAAKAFF
TGTGCCAGCCGCGGTCTAGGGGGGGCGGCTAAAGCTTTCTTT
>.|TRBV28|TRBD1|TRBJ2-3
CASSSAGTGYNTQYF
TGTGCCAGCAGTTCCGCCGGGACAGGGTATAATACGCAGTATTTT
>few|TRBV2|.|TRBJ2-7
CASSTHEQYF
TGTGCCAGCAGTACCCACGAGCAGTACTTC
>.|TRBV25-1|TRBD1|TRBJ1-4
CASMGQGGEKLFF
TGTGCCAGCATGGGACAGGGGGGAGAAAAACTGTTTTTT
>few|TRBV2|TRBD1|TRBJ1-5
CASSRQGEGQPQHF
TGTGCCAGCAGCCGACAGGGAGAAGGTCAGCCCCAGCATTTT
>few|TRBV7-3|TRBD1|TRBJ2-3
CASSNTGADTQYF
TGTGCCAGCAGCAATACAGGGGCAGATACGCAGTATTTT
>once|TRBV29-1|.|TRBJ1-2
CSVEEGGRASGYTF
TGCAGCGTTGAAGAGGGGGGCAGGGCGTCTGGCTACACCTTC
>.|TRBV7-2|TRBD2|TRBJ2-5
CASSLGDFGGETQYF
TGTGCCAGCAGCTTAGGAGACTTCGGGGGGGAGACCCAGTACTTC
>.|TRBV7-8|TRBD2|TRBJ2-3
CASSLLAGISTDTQYF
TGTGCCAGCAGCTTACTAGCGGGGATAAGCACAGATACGCAGTATTTT
>.|TRBV5-1|.|TRBJ1-6
CASSQGPLSNSPLHF
TGCGCCAGCAGCCAGGGGCCCTTATCCAACTCACCCCTCCACTTT
>.|TRBV28|TRBD1|TRBJ1-6
CASIGQGFSPLHF
TGTGCCAGCATCGGACAGGGTTTTTCCCCCCTCCACTTT
>.|TRBV5-1|.|TRBJ2-3
CASSDGTTSTDTQYF
TGCGCCAGCAGCGACGGGACAACTAGCACAGATACGCAGTATTTT
>.|TRBV5-1|TRBD1|TRBJ2-1
CASSLEQGSYNEQFF
TGCGCCAGCAGCTTGGAACAGGGGTCCTACAATGAGCAGTTCTTC
>.|TRBV29-1|TRBD2|TRBJ2-3
CSVERTSGGGTDTQYF
TGCAGCGTTGAGAGGACTAGCGGGGGGGGCACAGATACGCAGTATTTT
>.|TRBV5-1|TRBD1|TRBJ2-2
CASRQPGTGGTGELFF
TGCGCCAGCAGACAGCCCGGGACAGGGGGGACCGGGGAGCTGTTTTTT
>.|TRBV9|.|TRBJ2-7
CASEGGYSYEQYF
TGTGCCAGTGAGGGGGGTTACTCCTACGAGCAGTACTTC
>once|TRBV5-1|.|TRBJ2-6
CASSLASGANVLTF
TGCGCCAGCAGCTTGGCCTCAGGGGCCAACGTCCTGACTTTC
>.|TRBV7-2|.|TRBJ1-2
CASSRDGGYYGYTF
TGTGCCAGCAGCAGAGACGGGGGGTACTATGGCTACACCTTC
>.|TRBV11-2|.|TRBJ2-5
CASSLRPDLQETQYF
TGTGCCAGCAGCTTAAGGCCGGACCTCCAAGAGACCCAGTACTTC
>.|TRBV18|.|TRBJ2-7
CASSPVNPYEQYF
TGTGCCAGCTCACCTGTTAACCCCTACGAGCAGTACTTC
>.|TRBV7-2|.|TRBJ2-7
CASSSAYEQYF
TGTGCCAGCAGCTCCGCCTACGAGCAGTACTTC
>.|TRBV18|TRBD1|TRBJ1-5
CASSLGQGREPQHF
TGTGCCAGCTCACTTGGACAGGGAAGGGAGCCCCAGCATTTT
>.|TRBV19|.|TRBJ1-5
CASSQGYNQPQHF
TGTGCCAGTAGTCAGGGATACAATCAGCCCCAGCATTTT
>.|TRBV2|TRBD1|TRBJ2-2
CASSEEQGWTGELFF
TGTGCCAGCAGTGAAGAACAGGGGTGGACCGGGGAGCTGTTTTTT
>.|TRBV10-1|.|TRBJ2-3
CATEETGFTDTQYF
TGCGCCACCGAGGAGACTGGGTTCACAGATACGCAGTATTTT
>.|TRBV6-5|.|TRBJ1-1
CASKGYTEAFF
TGTGCCAGCAAGGGATACACTGAAGCTTTCTTT
>.|TRBV6-5|TRBD1|TRBJ1-5
CATSRDRGGNQPQHF
TGTGCCACCTCCCGAGACAGGGGTGGCAATCAGCCCCAGCATTTT
>few|TRBV28|.|TRBJ1-2
CASSRSSQGRGYAATF
TGTGCCAGCAGTCGATCTAGCCAGGGGCGCGGCTATGCCGCCACCTTC
>few|TRBV2|TRBD1|TRBJ1-1
CASGGQGGTEAFF
TGTGCCAGCGGGGGACAGGGTGGGACTGAAGCTTTCTTT
>.|TRBV18|TRBD2|TRBJ2-2
CASSPTSGGTGELFF
TGTGCCAGCTCCCCAACTAGCGGGGGCACCGGGGAGCTGTTTTTT
>.|TRBV4-2|TRBD2|TRBJ2-1
CASSQGAGGRGNEQFF
TGTGCCAGCAGCCAAGGAGCGGGGGGCCGGGGTAATGAGCAGTTCTTC
>.|TRBV7-9|TRBD1|TRBJ2-3
CASSRGQGVDTQYF
TGTGCCAGCAGCCGCGGACAGGGGGTGGATACGCAGTATTTT
>.|TRBV11-2|.|TRBJ2-5
CASSSKQVWGETQYF
TGTGCCAGCAGCTCAAAGCAGGTTTGGGGAGAGACCCAGTACTTC
>.|TRBV2|TRBD1|TRBJ1-2
CASSRRQGGDGYTF
TGTGCCAGCAGTAGACGACAGGGGGGAGATGGCTACACCTTC
>.|TRBV5-5|.|TRBJ2-5
CATRPGTTETQYF
TGTGCCACACGACCTGGGACCACAGAGACCCAGTACTTC
>.|TRBV28|.|TRBJ1-5
CASGLAAGSNQPQHF
TGTGCCAGCGGATTGGCCGCGGGTAGCAATCAGCCCCAGCATTTT
>once|TRBV7-6|TRBD2|TRBJ2-5
CASSFTSGGPQETQYF
TGTGCCAGCAGCTTCACTAGCGGGGGCCCCCAAGAGACCCAGTACTTC
>.|TRBV29-1|.|TRBJ1-1
CSPGPRMGTEAFF
TGCAGCCCTGGACCCAGGATGGGAACTGAAGCTTTCTTT
>.|TRBV7-9|.|TRBJ1-2
CASSVNREDYGYTF
TGTGCCAGCAGCGTAAACAGGGAGGACTATGGCTACACCTTC
>few|TRBV5-1|.|TRBJ1-4
CASSLVLQEKLFF
TGCGCCAGCAGCTTGGTCTTGCAGGAAAAACTGTTTTTT
>.|TRBV19|.|TRBJ2-5
CASSKAGRQETQYF
TGTGCCAGTAGTAAAGCAGGGAGGCAAGAGACCCAGTACTTC